The 30 T cell receptor beta chains in this list originate from one sample, sequenced in a study of T cells in tuberculosis. Thawed, overnight-rested PBMC were stained with GMM-loaded CD1B tetramer, viability dye and anti-CD3, then sorted. The lipid loaded on the CD1B tetramers was C32 glucose monomycolate from Rhodococcus equi. TCRdb's table, derived via immunoSEQ multiplex PCR, lists solely in-frame clones and lacks some. Altogether tens of thousands of clones are present, roughly 88% being singletons, with the ten largest covering 1.5% to 2%. The sequenced sample was CD1b-GMM tetramer-negative cells sorted from PBMCs. Source of these receptors: an adult woman with latent tuberculosis.

The chain joins TRBV14 to TRBJ1-2; 9 bases align to TRBD1. Germline loops: CDR1 SGHDN, CDR2 FVKESK. This CDR3 comprises 15 residues. The V segment lost 3 bases and the J segment 6 bases; nucleotides outside the gene matches: 8. The CDR3 reads CASSHPGQGRNGYTF. The CDR3 DNA follows: TGTGCCAGCAGCCACCCGGGACAGGGTAGAAATGGCTACACCTTC.

V usage is TRBV5-6 and J usage is TRBJ1-5; D not certain. The CDR3 is 16 residues long. Trimming took off 4 bases at V and 0 bases at J, with 14 bases between the two ends. CDR1 is SGHDT and CDR2 is YYEEEE in the germline V gene. The CDR3 nucleotides are TGTGCCAGCAGCGTGCTCGGTAGTCCTAGCAATCAGCCCCAGCATTTT. Its translation is CASSVLGSPSNQPQHF.

The chain joins TRBV4-3 to TRBJ1-4, with 7 bases fitting TRBD1. This CDR3 is 17 amino acids long. V shed 0 bases, J shed 3 bases, and the junction held 7 bases outside the gene matches. Germline V gives CDR1 LGHNA, CDR2 YSLEER. CDR3 DNA: TGCGCCAGCAGCCAAGATCTCCCCAGGGGGGCTAATGAAAAACTGTTTTTT. Translated: CASSQDLPRGANEKLFF.

The chain combines TRBV15 with TRBJ2-5; the match to TRBD2 covers 9 bases. The germline V gene encodes CDR1 LNHNV and CDR2 YYDKDF (reference sequence). The CDR3 spans 14 residues. The J segment lost 4 bases and the V segment lost 5 bases, leaving 5 bases of the junction unmatched. The CDR3 DNA sequence: TGTGCCACCAGCCTACGGACTAGCGTAGAGACCCAGTACTTC. Protein sequence: CATSLRTSVETQYF.

The chain combines TRBV7-6 with TRBJ2-7, with no clear D. The germline V and J ends were trimmed by 1 base and 6 bases, with 13 bases remaining between them. The germline V gene encodes CDR1 SGHVS and CDR2 FNYEAQ. The CDR3 totals 14 residues. CDR3 protein: CASSLGTYGGEQYF. Written as DNA, the CDR3 is TGTGCCAGCAGCTTAGGCACTTACGGTGGCGAGCAGTACTTC.

This chain connects TRBV6-5 to TRBJ2-5, with D maybe TRBD1 (5 bases). Gene TRBJ2-7 matches the end of the DNA better, so the J call may be wrong. The CDR3 runs to 14 residues. Germline loops: CDR1 MNHEY, CDR2 SVGAGI. The CDR3 bases are TGTGCCAGCAGACCTCAAAGGGGTGCCTACGAGCAGTACTTC. This codes for CASRPQRGAYEQYF.

V usage is TRBV5-1 and J usage is TRBJ1-2, with TRBD1 matching 9 bases. The V and J ends lost 0 bases and 5 bases, in that order; junction bases with no gene match: 8. CDR3 size: 16 residues. In germline, CDR1 is SGHRS, CDR2 YFSETQ. CDR3: CASSLGTGAMRYGYTF. The CDR3 DNA reads as TGCGCCAGCAGCTTGGGGACAGGGGCAATGCGGTATGGCTACACCTTC.

CDR3 residues: CASSKGGYNEQFF. The CDR3 bases are TGTGCCAGCAGCAAGGGAGGCTACAATGAGCAGTTCTTC. The J gene is TRBJ2-1, the V gene TRBV7-9; the D gene is possibly TRBD2 (6 bases). The CDR3 consists of 13 residues. CDR1 is SEHNR, CDR2 FQNEAQ, per germline (reference sequence). Trimming shortened V by 5 bases and J by 3 bases, and 8 bases separated the two germline ends. Filled out from reference TRBV7-9 and TRBJ2-1, the complete variable domain reads DTGVSQNPRHKITKRGQNVTFRCDPISEHNRLYWYRQTLGQGPEFLTYFQNEAQLEKSRLLSDRFSAERPKGSFSTLEIQRTEQGDSAMYLCASSKGGYNEQFFGPGTRLTVL.

The chain links TRBV4-1 to TRBJ2-3, with 11 bases that match TRBD2. The CDR3 runs to 20 residues. Losses at the gene ends were 0 bases for V and 4 bases for J; bases not matched to a gene: 15. CDR1 is MGHRA and CDR2 is YSYEKL in the germline V gene. CDR3: CASSQETSSGGFGPADTQYF. Here the CDR3 DNA reads TGCGCCAGCAGCCAAGAGACGTCTAGCGGGGGGTTCGGGCCGGCAGATACGCAGTATTTT.

The chain has TRBV11-3 and TRBJ2-3; D possibly corresponds to TRBD2 (5 bases). Looked up from germline, CDR1 is SGHNT and CDR2 is YENEEA. The CDR3 runs 13 residues. Trimming took 5 bases from V and 10 from J, leaving 16 bases between them. CDR3 sequence: CASSLTPRDAQYF. Here the CDR3 DNA reads TGTGCCAGCAGCCTCACCCCTCGGGATGCGCAGTATTTT.

The chain joins TRBV5-6 to TRBJ1-2; tentatively, D is TRBD1 (5 bases). Trimming left V 3 bases short and J 1 base short, with 13 bases between. This CDR3 spans 15 amino acids. Germline V CDR1 and CDR2: SGHDT, YYEEEE. In DNA form, the CDR3 reads TGTGCCAGCAGCTGGGGCGGAGCTGATAACTATGGCTACACCTTC. This sequence encodes CASSWGGADNYGYTF.

For the CDR3, the DNA is TGCGCCAGCAGCTTGGCTCCTAGCGGGGGGAACTACAATGAGCAGTTCTTC. Its protein product is CASSLAPSGGNYNEQFF. V and J are TRBV5-1 and TRBJ2-1; 11 nucleotides match TRBD2. This CDR3 has 17 residues. CDR1 is SGHRS and CDR2 is YFSETQ in the germline V gene. V lost 0 bases and J lost 3; bases outside the gene matches: 5.

The chain carries TRBV5-6 and TRBJ1-4; tentatively, D is TRBD1 (6 bases). Per germline, CDR1 SGHDT and CDR2 YYEEEE. Trimming left V 2 bases short and J 8 bases short, with 22 bases between. CDR3 size: 17 residues. CDR3 nucleotide sequence: TGTGCCAGCAGCTTTCGTACAGGGATTACCGTGGGGGAAAAACTGTTTTTT. It encodes CASSFRTGITVGEKLFF.

The V gene is TRBV6-6, the J gene TRBJ2-3; 7 bases line up with TRBD2. With 5 bases clipped from V and 0 bases from J, the junction kept 5 bases outside the gene matches. The CDR3 is 15 residues long. CDR1 is MNHNY and CDR2 is SVGAGI in the germline V gene (reference sequence). CDR3 coding DNA: TGTGCCAGCAGTCCATCAGCGGGGAGCACAGATACGCAGTATTTT. Protein sequence: CASSPSAGSTDTQYF.

The V call is TRBV28, the J call TRBJ2-3; 7 nucleotides align to TRBD2. CDR1 MDHEN and CDR2 SYDVKM come from the germline V gene. J was trimmed by 7 bases and V by 6 bases; bases with no gene match: 22. The CDR3 consists of 18 residues. CDR3 nucleotides: TGTGCCAGCAGATCGGTACCGTTCAGCGGGGAGCAGGCTCATACGCAGTATTTT. Protein sequence: CASRSVPFSGEQAHTQYF.

This clone was seen once. The genes are TRBV7-8 and TRBJ2-7; 7 nucleotides match TRBD1. J gave up 4 bases and V 2 bases, and 8 bases lay outside the gene matches. The germline V gene encodes CDR1 SGHVS and CDR2 FQNEAQ. The CDR3 covers 15 residues. CDR3 residues: CASSLYRTGSYEQYF. The CDR3 DNA follows: TGTGCCAGCAGCTTATACAGGACAGGTTCTTACGAGCAGTACTTC.

A remark on this clone: In the same sample, other DNA sequences code for this CDR3. The chain uses TRBV13 and TRBJ2-7, with a possible D match to TRBD2 (5 bases). The V end lost 4 bases, the J end lost 3 bases, and 16 bases lay between the germline ends. CDR3 length equals 15 residues. In germline, CDR1 is PRHDT, CDR2 FYEKMQ (reference sequence). The CDR3 DNA reads TGTGCCAGCAGCTCGGGGAATAGGGCTAACTACGAGCAGTACTTC. It is translated as CASSSGNRANYEQYF.

This chain joins TRBV27 and TRBJ2-2; 13 nucleotides match TRBD2. V lost 4 bases and J lost 6; bases outside the gene matches: 11. This CDR3 contains 18 residues. Germline values: CDR1 MNHEY, CDR2 SMNVEV (reference sequence). The CDR3 DNA reads as TGTGCCAGCAGTTCAGAAGGACTAGCGGGGGAGTATGCCGGGGAGCTGTTTTTT. It translates to CASSSEGLAGEYAGELFF.

CDR3 sequence (DNA): TGTGCCAGCAGCCCCACTAGCTCCTACAATGAGCAGTTCTTC. Translated, it gives CASSPTSSYNEQFF. This chain joins TRBV14 and TRBJ2-1, with TRBD2 as a possible D gene (5 bases). This CDR3 has 14 amino acids. The germline CDR1 and CDR2 sequences are SGHDN and FVKESK. Deletions cut 4 bases from V and 0 bases from J, with 7 bases between.

The chain uses TRBV7-3 and TRBJ1-1, with D possibly matching TRBD1 (5 bases). This CDR3 spans 14 amino acids. The germline V and J ends were trimmed by 0 bases and 1 base, with 6 bases remaining between them. Germline assignment: CDR1 SGHTA and CDR2 FQGTGA. CDR3 amino acids: CASSLTGQNTEAFF. Written as DNA, the CDR3 is TGTGCCAGCAGCTTAACAGGACAGAACACTGAAGCTTTCTTT.

This clone showed up just a few times. The chain combines TRBV2 with TRBJ2-7; possibly TRBD1 for D (6 bases). The ends were cut back, 7 bases at V and 2 bases at J, with 15 bases in the middle. The CDR3 is 14 residues long. The germline CDR1 and CDR2 sequences are SNHLY and FYNNEI. CDR3 region: CASTQLRQAYEQYF. For the CDR3, the DNA is TGTGCCAGCACCCAGCTTCGACAGGCCTACGAGCAGTACTTC.

The CDR3 coding sequence is TGCGCCAGCAGTCGCGCGCTAGCGGATTCAGATACGCAGTATTTT. The encoded protein is CASSRALADSDTQYF. The rearrangement links TRBV10-1 to TRBJ2-3, with 7 bases that match TRBD2. CDR1 is WNHNN and CDR2 is SYGVQD in the germline V gene (reference sequence). After removal of 5 bases from V and 4 bases from J, the junction contained 9 bases not matched to a gene. The CDR3 has 15 amino acids.

The chain joins TRBV28 to TRBJ1-5, with 7 bases fitting TRBD1. The CDR3 sequence is 15 residues long. Unmatched junction bases numbered 3, after V lost 3 bases and J lost 1 base. Germline loops: CDR1 MDHEN, CDR2 SYDVKM. CDR3 in DNA: TGTGCCAGCAGTTTTTCGGACAGGAGCAATCAGCCCCAGCATTTT. Translating it yields CASSFSDRSNQPQHF.

The rearrangement joins TRBV21-1 to TRBJ2-5; the table's D call, TRBD2, has no DNA check behind it. TRBV21-1 is termed a pseudogene. The CDR3 sequence is 15 residues long. The CDR3 nucleotides read TGTGCCAGCAGCTCCTGGGAGGGGGGGCGGGAGACCCAGTACTTC. Its translation is CASSSWEGGRETQYF.

J is TRBJ1-1 and V is TRBV27; D unresolved. Germline V gives CDR1 MNHEY, CDR2 SMNVEV (reference sequence). Trimming removed 5 bases from V and 11 bases from J, with 18 bases in between. This CDR3 contains 13 residues. The DNA of the CDR3 is TGTGCCAGCAGTCTCAGGCCGGGAGTTTTCGCTTTCTTT. Its translation is CASSLRPGVFAFF.

The chain links TRBV7-9 to TRBJ1-4; possibly TRBD1 for D (6 bases). The CDR3 consists of 12 residues. The V gene's germline CDR1 is SEHNR and CDR2 FQNEAQ (reference sequence). Trimming cost V 4 bases and J 14 bases, with 14 bases left between them. The CDR3 nucleotides read TGTGCCAGCAGCTCCTCGCGGGGGCGGCTGTTTTTT. It codes for CASSSSRGRLFF. Supplemented by reference TRBV7-9 and TRBJ1-4, the full variable domain reads DTGVSQNPRHKITKRGQNVTFRCDPISEHNRLYWYRQTLGQGPEFLTYFQNEAQLEKSRLLSDRFSAERPKGSFSTLEIQRTEQGDSAMYLCASSSSRGRLFFGSGTQLSVL.

This sequence joins TRBV2 and TRBJ2-7; 8 bases agree with TRBD2. Germline V CDR1 and CDR2: SNHLY, FYNNEI. J was trimmed by 2 bases and V by 2 bases; bases with no gene match: 5. This CDR3 has 15 amino acids. Here the CDR3 reads CASSEIGRGAYEQYF. The CDR3 region has the DNA TGTGCCAGCAGTGAAATCGGGCGGGGGGCCTACGAGCAGTACTTC.

This clone was seen more than once but under ten times. The gene calls are TRBV4-3 and TRBJ1-4; tentatively, D is TRBD1 (6 bases). Germline lookup yields CDR1 LGHNA and CDR2 YSLEER. V gave up 2 bases and J gave up 3 bases, with 13 bases separating them. The CDR3 loop spans 16 amino acids. CDR3 in DNA: TGCGCCAGCAGCCAACTGCGGACAGAGGCTAATGAAAAACTGTTTTTT. Translated: CASSQLRTEANEKLFF.

This sequence joins TRBV28 and TRBJ1-6; TRBD1 aligns across 7 bases. Germline assignment: CDR1 MDHEN and CDR2 SYDVKM. The CDR3 extends over 16 amino acids. Trimming cost V 5 bases and J 7 bases; bases outside gene matches: 11. The CDR3 coding sequence is TGTGCCAGCAGTAGAACAGGGGTATCGCCAAATTCACCCCTCCACTTT. Translated, it gives CASSRTGVSPNSPLHF.

The chain recombines TRBV6-5 with TRBJ1-2, with D unresolved. The germline V gene has CDR1 MNHEY and CDR2 SVGAGI. The CDR3 is 14 amino acids. The ends were cut back, 0 bases at V and 8 bases at J, with 13 bases in the middle. CDR3 coding DNA: TGTGCCAGCAGTTACTCAGGGAGTTACGGCGGCTACACCTTC. Protein: CASSYSGSYGGYTF.